This T cell receptor (beta chain) was sequenced during a study of OX40 agonist ivuxolimab in advanced cancers. Study in general: The dose-escalation cohort had hepatocellular carcinoma, melanoma, renal cell or head and neck cancer. Prior therapy, whether anti-PD-1, anti-PD-L1 or anti-CTLA-4, was allowed, and less than 45% had some.

On this clone itself: Its cognate antigen is unknown.

Germline CDR1 reads SGDLS; CDR2 reads YYNGEE. CDR3 size: 15 residues. The V gene lost 0 bases and the J gene lost 8 bases, with 15 bases spanning the gap. Notes on the study in general: On average, a greater number of expanded clones characterised CD8+ T cells relative to CD4+.

TCRdb's table, derived via immunoSEQ multiplex PCR, lists solely in-frame clones and lacks some. The profile covers about 84,000 clones, with over 85% appearing a single time and 11% taken by the ten largest. The chain joins TRBV9 to TRBJ2-1; unclear D gene. The receptor comes from an adult with an advanced solid tumor such as melanoma, head and neck, liver or kidney cancer. Sequencing used CD4+ or CD8+ T cells sorted from blood, obtained in a trial of the OX40 agonist ivuxolimab. For the CDR3, the DNA is TGTGCCAGCAGCGTAGTGGGGAACGCCAAGGATGAGCAGTTCTTC. Its translation: CASSVVGNAKDEQFF. The entire variable domain, with the rest obtained from reference TRBV9 and TRBJ2-1, is as follows: DSGVTQTPKHLITATGQRVTLRCSPRSGDLSVYWYQQSLDQGLQFLIQYYNGEERAKGNILERFSAQQFPDLHSELNLSSLELGDSALYFCASSVVGNAKDEQFFGPGTRLTVL.